These 27 T cell receptor beta chains were sequenced from one sample in a study of T cell repertoires in cytomegalovirus infection (dated by TCRdb to between 2018 and 2021). The treatment or condition label for this specimen denotes: in vitro stimulation with specific CMV peptide epitopes to enrich CMV-specific T cells. The antigens of these receptors remain unknown. The sequencer listed for this sample is Illumina HiSeq 1500. The public reads were quality trimmed at Q25 with fastp and then assembled into clones with MiXCR by TCRdb, keeping productive beta chains. Identical CDR3 protein sequences are pooled into one entry, listed with their most common genes and DNA. The sample data list 700,000 to 850,000 distinct CDR3 sequences, and roughly 33% of these were observed just once. Over 10% of the sample is held by the ten biggest clonotypes. This sample comprised cultured CD8+ T cells from PBMCs, obtained from culture after CMV antigen stimulation. The receptors were sampled from a human donor in good health (CMV status not recorded). Some clones in this sample may be carry-over from other donors' samples.

With respect to this clonotype: A much larger clone lies a single base off, so this may be a read error. This chain connects TRBV7-6 to TRBJ2-7; D tentatively fits TRBD1 or TRBD2 (5 bases each). There are 15 residues in the CDR3. Germline CDR1 and CDR2: SGHVS and FNYEAQ. For the CDR3, the DNA is TGTGTCAGCAGCTCCCTCGGGGACGGCGAATACGAGCAGTACTTC. As protein: CVSSSLGDGEYEQYF.

CDR3 sequence reads: CASSMGGHRTPTDTQYF. CDR3 nucleotides: TGTGCCAGTAGTATGGGGGGACACCGAACCCCCACAGATACGCAGTATTTT. The V gene is TRBV19, the J gene TRBJ2-3, with D perhaps matching TRBD1 or TRBD2 (6 bases each). V was clipped by 3 bases and J by 2 bases, with 18 bases between them. Germline V gene data show CDR1 as LNHDA and CDR2 as SQIVND (reference sequence). CDR3 length: 17 amino acids. The whole variable domain, remainder taken from reference TRBV19 and TRBJ2-3, is DGGITQSPKYLFRKEGQNVTLSCEQNLNHDAMYWYRQDPGQGLRLIYYSQIVNDFQKGDIAEGYSVSREKKESFPLTVTSAQKNPTAFYLCASSMGGHRTPTDTQYFGPGTRLTVL.

V and J are TRBV29-1 and TRBJ1-2; TRBD1 aligns across 7 bases. The V gene end was trimmed by 5 bases and the J gene end by 5 bases; junction bases not matched to a gene: 2. The CDR3 is made up of 11 amino acids. Germline V gene sequence: CDR1 SQVTM, CDR2 ANQGSEA. The CDR3 DNA is TGCAGCGTTATACAGGGGTATGGCTACACCTTC. This gives the protein CSVIQGYGYTF.

Only a few counts were recorded for this clonotype. The V call is TRBV6-6, the J call TRBJ2-5; tentatively, D is TRBD1 or TRBD2 (6 bases each). V gave up 6 bases and J gave up 6 bases, with 14 bases separating them. This CDR3 is 13 amino acids long. CDR1 is MNHNY, CDR2 SVGAGI, per germline (reference sequence). CDR3 sequence: CASREGDIKTQYF. CDR3 in DNA: TGTGCCAGCAGGGAGGGGGATATAAAGACCCAGTACTTC.

The CDR3 region has the DNA TGCGCCAGCAGCCAAGGGGGTAGGGCGCAGTATTTT. As protein: CASSQGGRAQYF. The chain has TRBV4-3 and TRBJ2-3; no reliable D call. CDR1 LGHNA and CDR2 YSLEER come from the germline V gene. V was clipped by 1 base and J by 10 bases, with 9 bases between them. CDR3 length: 12 amino acids.

The V and J genes are TRBV19 and TRBJ1-1; weak D call: TRBD1 (6 bases). Germline V gene lookup returns CDR1 LNHDA and CDR2 SQIVND (reference sequence). The CDR3 covers 13 residues. V lost 8 bases and J 5 bases, leaving 15 bases between the germline ends. CDR3 in DNA: TGTGCCAGTCTACTAGGGGGGGGGACTGAAGCTTTCTTT. Residues: CASLLGGGTEAFF.

The rearrangement links TRBV24-1 to TRBJ2-1, with D hard to call. The V gene's germline CDR1 is KGHDR and CDR2 SFDVKD. There are 14 residues in the CDR3. V was pared by 6 bases and J by 1 base, with 9 bases between. This CDR3 is CATSTIGSYNEQFF. CDR3 coding DNA: TGTGCCACCAGTACTATTGGGTCCTACAATGAGCAGTTCTTC.

This clonotype was observed a few times. The genes are TRBV11-1 and TRBJ2-3; 8 positions match TRBD2. Germline V CDR1 and CDR2: SGHAT, FQDESV (reference sequence). The ends lost 5 bases at V and 2 bases at J; junction bases unmatched: 9. The CDR3 sequence is 16 residues long. CDR3 sequence (DNA): TGTGCCAGCAGCCTGAAGCGGGGGAGCAACACAGATACGCAGTATTTT. It yields the protein CASSLKRGSNTDTQYF.

Details on this clonotype: The junction does not match germline at one end; this may be a read error. This chain connects TRBV19 to TRBJ2-2; tentatively, D is TRBD1 or TRBD2 (6 bases each). CDR1 LNHDA and CDR2 SQIVND come from the germline V gene (reference sequence). The CDR3 is 16 residues long. This CDR3 is CASSSMGQGITGGLFF. CDR3 DNA: TGTGCCAGTAGCTCCATGGGGCAGGGGATCACCGGGGGGCTGTTTTTT.

The chain employs TRBV5-4 and TRBJ2-1, with D unresolved. CDR1 is SGHNT, CDR2 YYREEE, per germline (reference sequence). This CDR3 contains 16 residues. Trimming removed 7 bases from V and 2 bases from J, with 19 bases in between. The CDR3 spells CASDPGEEGTYNEQFF. The CDR3 bases are TGTGCCAGCGACCCCGGAGAGGAAGGAACCTACAATGAGCAGTTCTTC. The full variable domain, in which reference TRBV5-4 and TRBJ2-1 provide the parts outside the CDR3, is ETGVTQSPTHLIKTRGQQVTLRCSSQSGHNTVSWYQQALGQGPQFIFQYYREEENGRGNFPPRFSGLQFPNYSSELNVNALELDDSALYLCASDPGEEGTYNEQFFGPGTRLTVL.

The chain uses TRBV28 and TRBJ2-3; 8 positions agree with TRBD1. This CDR3 is 16 amino acids long. Germline trimming cut 8 bases from V and 3 bases from J; bases unmatched to any gene: 13. Germline V gene lookup returns CDR1 MDHEN and CDR2 SYDVKM. Here the CDR3 DNA reads TGTGCCAGCCCCCCTCACTCAGGGGGCCGGACAGATACGCAGTATTTT. It encodes CASPPHSGGRTDTQYF.

The chain combines TRBV7-9 with TRBJ1-2, with a tentative D call TRBD1 (6 bases). The CDR3 is 16 amino acids. Germline V lookup: CDR1 SEHNR, CDR2 FQNEAQ (reference sequence). Trimming shortened V by 6 bases and J by 5 bases, and 22 bases separated the two germline ends. CDR3 residues: CASRPVVQGRTYGYTF. The CDR3 DNA reads as TGTGCCAGCAGACCCGTTGTGCAGGGGCGTACTTATGGCTACACCTTC.

This clonotype was picked up a small number of times. The chain employs TRBV6-2 or TRBV6-3 and TRBJ1-2; TRBD1 might be the D (5 bases). Trimming removed 6 bases from V and 7 bases from J, with 9 bases in between. The CDR3 runs to 11 residues. Germline loops: CDR1 MNHEY, CDR2 SVGEGT. CDR3 DNA: TGTGCCAGCAGACGGGGGTCTGGCTACACCTTC. This encodes CASRRGSGYTF.

Notes on this clonotype: A read error may account for a junction end that differs from germline. The chain combines TRBV24-1 with TRBJ1-2; 7 nucleotides agree with TRBD1. This CDR3 region has 14 residues. Germline V lookup: CDR1 KGHDR, CDR2 SFDVKD. CDR3 coding DNA: TGTGCCGCCAGTGGGCTCACAGGGGCGAATGGCTACACCTTC. Its protein product is CAASGLTGANGYTF.

There are a few counts of this clonotype. V and J are TRBV19 and TRBJ1-1; 10 positions match TRBD1. This CDR3 comprises 15 residues. Germline V gene sequence: CDR1 LNHDA, CDR2 SQIVND (reference sequence). V gave up 7 bases and J gave up 4 bases; unmatched junction bases: 9. In DNA form, the CDR3 reads TGTGCCAGTATCCGGGACAGGGGTGGAAGCACTGAAGCTTTCTTT. This gives the protein CASIRDRGGSTEAFF.

CDR3 DNA: TGTGCCAGCAGTTACGGGATAGCCGGCGGTAGATACAATGAGCAGTTCTTC. It encodes CASSYGIAGGRYNEQFF. The chain recombines TRBV6-2 or TRBV6-3 with TRBJ2-1; D ambiguous. Germline CDR1 and CDR2: MNHEY and SVGEGT. This CDR3 comprises 17 residues. Trimming cost V 2 bases and J 4 bases, with 18 bases left between them.

The table lists this clonotype with a few counts. The chain combines TRBV28 with TRBJ2-5; 9 nucleotides line up with TRBD1. After removal of 5 bases from V and 5 bases from J, the junction contained 6 bases not matched to a gene. Germline V gene sequence: CDR1 MDHEN, CDR2 SYDVKM. CDR3 size: 14 residues. In DNA, the CDR3 is TGTGCCAGCAGTACCACAGGGGGCGCGGAGACCCAGTACTTC. Its protein product is CASSTTGGAETQYF.

This chain joins TRBV27 and TRBJ1-2; D is ambiguous. Germline CDR1 MNHEY, CDR2 SMNVEV (reference sequence). CDR3 length equals 15 residues. V was trimmed by 0 bases and J by 2 bases, leaving 10 bases between them. CDR3 DNA sequence: TGTGCCAGCAGTTTATCGTTTAGGGTGAACTATGGCTACACCTTC. This encodes CASSLSFRVNYGYTF.

V usage is TRBV19 and J usage is TRBJ1-1; the D gene is possibly TRBD1 (5 bases). The V end was cut by 10 bases, the J end by 8 bases, with 14 bases between. In germline, CDR1 is LNHDA, CDR2 SQIVND (reference sequence). CDR3 length: 11 residues. The CDR3 loop is CATNRGGEAFF. DNA for the CDR3: TGTGCCACCAACCGTGGGGGAGAAGCTTTCTTT. Supplemented by reference TRBV19 and TRBJ1-1, the full variable domain reads DGGITQSPKYLFRKEGQNVTLSCEQNLNHDAMYWYRQDPGQGLRLIYYSQIVNDFQKGDIAEGYSVSREKKESFPLTVTSAQKNPTAFYLCATNRGGEAFFGQGTRLTVV.

The table lists this clonotype with many counts. J is TRBJ2-7 and V is TRBV7-9; D may be TRBD1 or TRBD2 (5 bases each). Germline loops: CDR1 SEHNR, CDR2 FQNEAQ (reference sequence). CDR3 length: 14 residues. The ends were cut back, 5 bases at V and 3 bases at J, with 14 bases in the middle. The CDR3 protein is CASSPGDGRYEQYF. CDR3 sequence (DNA): TGTGCCAGCAGCCCCGGGGACGGTCGCTACGAGCAGTACTTC.

This sequence joins TRBV2 and TRBJ2-3, with TRBD2 matching over 11 bases. CDR1 is SNHLY and CDR2 is FYNNEI in the germline V gene. The V and J ends lost 5 bases and 4 bases, in that order; junction bases with no gene match: 5. The CDR3 is made up of 15 amino acids. The CDR3 DNA follows: TGTGCCAGCAGTCCTAGCGGGAGGCGCGCAGATACGCAGTATTTT. Its translation is CASSPSGRRADTQYF.

The chain carries TRBV12-3 or TRBV12-4 and TRBJ1-3; 7 bases map to TRBD1. This CDR3 region has 14 residues. Losses at the gene ends were 6 bases for V and 8 bases for J; bases not matched to a gene: 10. The CDR3 DNA follows: TGTGCCAGCAGCCGCGGACAGGCGAGGGACACCATATATTTT. Translating gives CASSRGQARDTIYF.

The V gene is TRBV6-2 or TRBV6-3, the J gene TRBJ2-3; 7 positions match TRBD2. Germline assignment: CDR1 MNHEY and CDR2 SVGEGT. V shed 4 bases and J 2 bases; nucleotides not matched to a gene: 6. CDR3 size: 15 residues. CDR3 amino acids: CASSSSGTTTDTQYF. The CDR3 DNA is TGTGCCAGCAGTTCCTCGGGGACTACCACAGATACGCAGTATTTT.

This chain uses TRBV7-8 with TRBJ2-7, with a tentative D call TRBD2 (7 bases). The CDR3 totals 14 residues. V lost 8 bases and J lost 1, with 15 bases in between. Germline lookup yields CDR1 SGHVS and CDR2 FQNEAQ. CDR3 region: CASAGAPQSYEQYV. CDR3 nucleotides: TGTGCCAGCGCGGGGGCACCCCAGTCCTACGAGCAGTACGTC.

V and J are TRBV5-5 and TRBJ1-5; the D gene is possibly TRBD1 (5 bases). Per germline, CDR1 SGHKS and CDR2 YYEKEE (reference sequence). Trimming cost V 3 bases and J 1 base, with 14 bases left between them. The CDR3 is 16 residues long. This chain's CDR3 is CASSWGHPGSNQPQHF. The CDR3 coding sequence is TGTGCCAGCAGCTGGGGCCATCCGGGGAGCAATCAGCCCCAGCATTTT. Using reference TRBV5-5 and TRBJ1-5 for the parts outside the CDR3, the full variable domain is DAGVTQSPTHLIKTRGQQVTLRCSPISGHKSVSWYQQVLGQGPQFIFQYYEKEERGRGNFPDRFSARQFPNYSSELNVNALLLGDSALYLCASSWGHPGSNQPQHFGDGTRLSIL.

This clonotype occurred once. The chain has TRBV3-1 and TRBJ2-2; D ambiguous. The CDR3 extends over 14 amino acids. Deletions cut 0 bases from V and 3 bases from J, with 5 bases between. Germline CDR1 is LGHDT and CDR2 is YNNKEL (reference sequence). CDR3 loop: CASSQEGYTGELFF. The CDR3 region has the DNA TGTGCCAGCAGCCAAGAAGGGTACACCGGGGAGCTGTTTTTT.

This clonotype has just a few counts. V and J are TRBV6-2 or TRBV6-3 and TRBJ1-5; 7 bases are a match to TRBD1. Germline V gives CDR1 MNHEY, CDR2 SVGEGT. The CDR3 totals 14 residues. J gave up 5 bases and V 2 bases, and 3 bases lay outside the gene matches. CDR3 bases: TGTGCCAGCAGTTACGACAGGGACTATCAGCCCCAGCATTTT. Its protein product is CASSYDRDYQPQHF.